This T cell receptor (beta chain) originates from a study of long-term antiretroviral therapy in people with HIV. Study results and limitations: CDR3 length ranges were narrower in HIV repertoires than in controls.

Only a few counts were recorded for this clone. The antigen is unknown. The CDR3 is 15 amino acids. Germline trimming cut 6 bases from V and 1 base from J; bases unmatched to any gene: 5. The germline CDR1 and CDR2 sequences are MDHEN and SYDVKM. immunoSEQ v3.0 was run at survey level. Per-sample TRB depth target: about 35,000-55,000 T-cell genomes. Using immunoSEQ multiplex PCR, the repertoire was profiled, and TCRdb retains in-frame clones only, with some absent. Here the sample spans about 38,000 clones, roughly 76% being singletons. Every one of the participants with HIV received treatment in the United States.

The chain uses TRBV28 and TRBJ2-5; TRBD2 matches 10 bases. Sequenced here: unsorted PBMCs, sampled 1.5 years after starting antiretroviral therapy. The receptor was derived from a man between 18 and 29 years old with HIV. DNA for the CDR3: TGTGCCAGCAGGAAGACTAGCGGGTTCCAAGAGACCCAGTACTTC. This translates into CASRKTSGFQETQYF.